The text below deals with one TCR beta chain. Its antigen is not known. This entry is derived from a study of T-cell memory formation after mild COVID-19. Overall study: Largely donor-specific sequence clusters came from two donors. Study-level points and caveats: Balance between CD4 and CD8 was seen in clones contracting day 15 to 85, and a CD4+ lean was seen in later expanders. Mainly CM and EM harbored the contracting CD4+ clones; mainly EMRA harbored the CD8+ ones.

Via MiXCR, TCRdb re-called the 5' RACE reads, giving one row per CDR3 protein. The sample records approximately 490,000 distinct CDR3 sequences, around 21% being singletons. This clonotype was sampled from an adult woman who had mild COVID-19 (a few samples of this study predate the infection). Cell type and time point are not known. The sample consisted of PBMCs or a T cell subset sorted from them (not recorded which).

DNA of the CDR3: TGTGCCAGCAGTTACGAGGTCCTAACCTACGAGCAGTACTTC. Protein sequence: CASSYEVLTYEQYF. This sequence joins TRBV6-2 or TRBV6-3 and TRBJ2-7; unclear D gene. V gave up 2 bases and J gave up 2 bases, with 10 bases separating them. This CDR3 spans 14 amino acids. Germline V gives CDR1 MNHEY, CDR2 SVGEGT.